Sequencing of this TCR beta chain was carried out in a study of T-cell reconstitution after alpha-beta-depleted transplantation in children. For TCRbeta, the library was prepared with unique molecular identifiers. One entry per CDR3 protein, called by TCRdb with MiXCR from the PCR reads. Among roughly 98,000 distinct CDR3 sequences listed, 15% to 17% were seen once. Germline V lookup: CDR1 MNHEY, CDR2 SMNVEV (reference sequence). With 0 bases removed from V and 8 bases from J, the gap between germline ends came to 11 bases. The CDR3 consists of 14 residues. This TCR came from a male patient aged 2 to 10 who had a stem cell transplant for acute lymphoblastic leukemia, so the T cells may come from the graft donor. The sequencing here drew on PBMCs, mostly from graft donor cells, taken 180 days after TCRalphabeta/CD19-depleted stem cell transplant. The chain uses TRBV27 and TRBJ2-1, with a tentative D call TRBD2 (6 bases). The DNA for the CDR3 is TGTGCCAGCAGTTTATCGACTAGAGGAGATGAGCAGTTCTTC. Translating gives CASSLSTRGDEQFF.